A selection of T cell receptor beta chains follows, all from one sample in a study of cytomegalovirus exposure and HLA in healthy donors. Assay: immunoSEQ multiplex PCR; the TCRdb copy retains only in-frame clones and omits some. The table lists about 190,000 clones, more than 85% of them singletons, with approximately 1.7% in the top ten. The sequencing sample was made of PBMCs. The source is a young woman in good health and CMV-seronegative. Both conserved end residues are part of each CDR3. D genes are given only for firm matches. For some rows the clone size is stated as once, few or many, or as a class when expanded; others skip it.

TRBJ1-3 | - | - | 15 | TRBV19 | TGTGCCAGTAGTATAGTGGGGAGCTCTGGAAACACCATATATTTT | CASSIVGSSGNTIYF
TRBJ2-1 | - | - | 12 | TRBV7-9 | TGTGCCAGCAGCCACGGCGGTCTTGAGCAGTTCTTC | CASSHGGLEQFF
TRBJ2-5 | TRBD2 | once | 16 | TRBV4-1 | TGCGCCAGCAGCCAAGAGAGTACTAGCGGCAGGGGGACCCAGTACTTC | CASSQESTSGRGTQYF
TRBJ1-1 | - | - | 14 | TRBV6-1 | TGTGCCAGCAGCCGGGTCCTGTGGAACACTGAAGCTTTCTTT | CASSRVLWNTEAFF
TRBJ2-7 | TRBD2 | - | 16 | TRBV27 | TGTGCCAGCAGTCCCACCGGGCGGGGGAGTCCCTACGAGCAGTACTTC | CASSPTGRGSPYEQYF
TRBJ1-1 | - | few | 14 | TRBV7-9 | TGTGCCAGCAGCTTAGGGACAGCTAACACTGAAGCTTTCTTT | CASSLGTANTEAFF
TRBJ2-2 | TRBD1 | - | 16 | TRBV7-2 | TGTGCCAGCAGCTTACACGGGACAGGGAACGCCGGGGAGCTGTTTTTT | CASSLHGTGNAGELFF
TRBJ2-1 | TRBD2 | once | 14 | TRBV5-1 | TGCGCCAGCAGCTTGGAAAAGGGCGGGGGGGAGCAGTTCTTC | CASSLEKGGGEQFF
TRBJ2-2 | - | - | 15 | TRBV4-1 | TGCGCCAGCAGCCCCACGGGGGAGAACACCGGGGAGCTGTTTTTT | CASSPTGENTGELFF
TRBJ2-5 | - | - | 15 | TRBV5-1 | TGCGCCAGCAGCTTGGCCGAGGGCGTCACGGGGACCCAGTACTTC | CASSLAEGVTGTQYF
TRBJ2-7 | TRBD2 | - | 16 | TRBV19 | TGTGCCAGTAGTATTTGGGTTAGCGGGAGCTCCTACGAGCAGTACTTC | CASSIWVSGSSYEQYF
TRBJ1-5 | TRBD1 | - | 14 | TRBV28 | TGTGCCAGCAGTTTACGACAGGGGAGTCAGCCCCAGCATTTT | CASSLRQGSQPQHF
TRBJ1-1 | TRBD1 | - | 16 | TRBV6-5 | TGTGCCAGCAGTTCGTTGGGACAGCCCATGAACACTGAAGCTTTCTTT | CASSSLGQPMNTEAFF
TRBJ2-3 | - | - | 13 | TRBV5-4 | TGTGCCAGCAGCTTCCCGGGAGAAGATACGCAGTATTTT | CASSFPGEDTQYF
TRBJ2-1 | - | - | 16 | TRBV5-1 | TGCGCCAGCAGCTTAGTGGGAGAGCCCTCCTACAATGAGCAGTTCTTC | CASSLVGEPSYNEQFF
TRBJ1-2 | - | once | 15 | TRBV5-1 | TGCGCCAGCAGCCAACAGGGTACTCAGGGCCTAGGCTACACCTTC | CASSQQGTQGLGYTF
TRBJ2-7 | TRBD2 | - | 14 | TRBV11-3 | TGTGCCAGCAGCCCCCTAGCGGGAGGGAGCGAGCAGTACTTC | CASSPLAGGSEQYF
TRBJ1-1 | - | - | 14 | TRBV28 | TGTGCCAGCAGTAACGGGTTGGGGAACACTGAAGCTTTCTTT | CASSNGLGNTEAFF
TRBJ2-3 | TRBD2 | once | 13 | TRBV10-2 | TGCGCCACCCAGGAGACTAGCGGCGGTACGCAGTATTTT | CATQETSGGTQYF
TRBJ2-1 | TRBD1 | - | 14 | TRBV7-2 | TGTGCCAGCAGCTTAGGGACAGGGGGCGCGAATGAGTTCTTC | CASSLGTGGANEFF
TRBJ1-4 | - | - | 16 | TRBV6-6 | TGTGCCAGCAGTCCGCCCCGGCGGGGACTTAATGAAAAACTGTTTTTT | CASSPPRRGLNEKLFF
TRBJ2-7 | TRBD2 | - | 15 | TRBV25-1 | TGTGCCAGCAGTGGGGGACTAGCGGATTCCTACGAGCAGTACTTC | CASSGGLADSYEQYF
TRBJ2-1 | - | - | 18 | TRBV18 | TGTGCCAGCTCACCACAGGGACTCCGACCACTTGCCGACAATGAGCAGTTCTTC | CASSPQGLRPLADNEQFF
TRBJ2-3 | TRBD2 | - | 15 | TRBV6-6 | TGTGCCAGCAGTTACGTGCGGGAGAGGGCAGATACGCAGTATTTT | CASSYVRERADTQYF
TRBJ2-7 | TRBD2 | - | 14 | TRBV11-2 | TGTGCCAGCAGCTTGGGGGGGAGCTCCTACGAGCAGTACTTC | CASSLGGSSYEQYF
TRBJ2-2 | - | - | 15 | TRBV18 | TGTGCCAGCTCAGTCCGGGACTCGCAGACCGGGGAGCTGTTTTTT | CASSVRDSQTGELFF
TRBJ1-5 | TRBD1 | - | 14 | TRBV7-2 | TGTGCCAGCAGCCCGAGACAGGGGCATCAGCCCCAGCATTTT | CASSPRQGHQPQHF
TRBJ2-5 | TRBD2 | - | 19 | TRBV7-6 | TGTGCCAGCAGCTTAGTTGGGACTAGCGGGGGAATGTTGGAAGAGACCCAGTACTTC | CASSLVGTSGGMLEETQYF
TRBJ2-3 | TRBD2 | few | 16 | TRBV9 | TGTGCCAGCAGCGTAGGCGGGGGTACTAGCACAGATACGCAGTATTTT | CASSVGGGTSTDTQYF
TRBJ1-2 | TRBD1 | - | 14 | TRBV5-6 | TGTGCCAGCAGGGGGACAGGGGAGGACTATGGCTACACCTTC | CASRGTGEDYGYTF
TRBJ2-7 | - | - | 16 | TRBV7-3 | TGTGCCAGCAGCCCCCAGGGCCCCGTAAGCTATGGGGAGCAGTACTTC | CASSPQGPVSYGEQYF
TRBJ2-7 | - | few | 15 | TRBV7-9 | TGTGCCAGCAGTTATACCCAGGGGAAAGTCTACGAGCAGTACTTC | CASSYTQGKVYEQYF
TRBJ2-3 | - | once | 13 | TRBV28 | TGTGCCAGCAGGGGCGGGGCCACAGATACGCAGTATTTT | CASRGGATDTQYF
TRBJ2-3 | TRBD2 | - | 18 | TRBV5-1 | TGCGCCAGCAGCTTGTCCATCACCTACGGGACTAGGCGAGATACGCAGTATTTT | CASSLSITYGTRRDTQYF
TRBJ2-3 | - | - | 13 | TRBV2 | TGTGCCAGCAGTGGCGATCAGGCAGATACGCAGTATTTT | CASSGDQADTQYF
TRBJ1-1 | TRBD1 | once | 16 | TRBV2 | TGTGCCAGCAGTGAGCAGGGGGCCATCATGGGCACTGAAGCTTTCTTT | CASSEQGAIMGTEAFF
TRBJ2-7 | - | - | 12 | TRBV7-9 | TGTGCCAGCGGCCTGCAGGTCTACGAGCAGTACTTC | CASGLQVYEQYF
TRBJ1-1 | - | - | 14 | TRBV11-2 | TGTGCCAGCAGCTTAGCGGGGAAGGCCACTGAAGCTTTCTTT | CASSLAGKATEAFF
TRBJ1-2 | TRBD1 | - | 14 | TRBV2 | TGTGCCAGCAGTGGGGGGCAGGGGGCTGACGGCTACACCTTC | CASSGGQGADGYTF
TRBJ1-1 | - | - | 14 | TRBV2 | TGTGCCAGCAGTGAAGTTTCGAGGAACACTGAAGCTTTCTTT | CASSEVSRNTEAFF
TRBJ2-3 | TRBD2 | - | 21 | TRBV9 | TGTGCCAGCAGCGTAGCTGGGGCCAATTCTAATAGCGGGGCTAGCACAGATACGCAGTATTTT | CASSVAGANSNSGASTDTQYF